These T cell receptor beta chains were read from a single sample in a study of shared clonotypes between healthy human individuals. Profiling relied on immunoSEQ multiplex PCR, and the TCRdb table lists in-frame clones only, not all of them. The table includes under 700,000 clones, 95% detected once. The sequenced sample consisted of naive CD8+ T cells sorted from blood. The receptors originated from a woman between 25 and 40 years old in good health. Both conserved end residues are part of each CDR3. The D gene is left open where the match is weak. Size is stated for part of the rows, as once, few or many counts, or as a class when the clone is expanded.

J	D	size	V	DNA	CDR3
TRBJ2-1	NA	NA	TRBV7-9	TGTGCCAGCAGCCCGGACTTGAGCTCCTACAATGAGCAGTTCTTC	CASSPDLSSYNEQFF
TRBJ2-1	TRBD2	NA	TRBV6-5	TGTGCCAGCATCCCGCTAGCGGGAGTCGACAATGAGCAGTTCTTC	CASIPLAGVDNEQFF
TRBJ2-7	TRBD2	NA	TRBV11-2	TGTGCCAGCAGCTTAGAGCTGGCGGGAGAGAACGAGCAGTACTTC	CASSLELAGENEQYF
TRBJ1-5	NA	NA	TRBV27	TGTGCCAGCAGTCCCGGGTATAGCAATCAGCCCCAGCATTTT	CASSPGYSNQPQHF
TRBJ2-1	TRBD2	NA	TRBV5-4	TGTGCCAGCAGCCCGACTAGCGGTTCCTACAATGAGCAGTTCTTC	CASSPTSGSYNEQFF
TRBJ1-1	NA	NA	TRBV19	TGTGCCAGTAGCAAAGTTTGGCGGGAGGGTGGCACTGAAGCTTTCTTT	CASSKVWREGGTEAFF
TRBJ2-3	NA	NA	TRBV12-2	TGTGCAAGTCGCTTAACGAAGCGGGGGGCGGATACGCAGTATTTT	CASRLTKRGADTQYF
TRBJ2-1	NA	NA	TRBV28	TGTGCCAGCAGTATGATGATAGCGGAAAGCTCCTACAATGAGCAGTTCTTC	CASSMMIAESSYNEQFF
TRBJ2-1	NA	NA	TRBV6-5	TGTGCCAGCAGTTTCCGGGAGAGGTTCTACAATGAGCAGTTCTTC	CASSFRERFYNEQFF
TRBJ2-5	NA	NA	TRBV30	TGTGCCTGGATAGAGCGGCTAGCGAGCCCTGGGGAGACCCAGTACTTC	CAWIERLASPGETQYF
TRBJ1-2	TRBD1	NA	TRBV27	TGTGCCAGCAGTTTCACAGGGGGGGACTATGGCTACACCTTC	CASSFTGGDYGYTF
TRBJ1-1	NA	NA	TRBV28	TGTGCCAGCAGCACCACCTACCGGGACTTGAACACTGAAGCTTTCTTT	CASSTTYRDLNTEAFF
TRBJ2-1	NA	NA	TRBV10-1	TGCGCCAGCAGTGACCATGAACGATCCTACAATGAGCAGTTCTTC	CASSDHERSYNEQFF
TRBJ2-7	TRBD2	NA	TRBV6-5	TGTGCCAGCAGTCAGCGGGAGGGCTACGAGCAGTACTTC	CASSQREGYEQYF
TRBJ2-1	TRBD2	NA	TRBV4-1	TGCGCCAGCAGCCAAGTGGGAGTTTCCGCTAGCGGGATGGACGATGAGCAGTTCTTC	CASSQVGVSASGMDDEQFF
TRBJ2-7	TRBD1	NA	TRBV27	TGTGCCAGCAGTTTTGGGACAGGGGAGAAGTACGAGCAGTACTTC	CASSFGTGEKYEQYF
TRBJ2-2	NA	NA	TRBV19	TGTGCCAGTTTTCCGGGATTCGGCACCGGGGAGCTGTTTTTT	CASFPGFGTGELFF
TRBJ2-7	TRBD2	once	TRBV7-8	TGTGCCAGCAGCCCCTTGGGACTAGCGGGAGAGGGGGACTACGAGCAGTACTTC	CASSPLGLAGEGDYEQYF
TRBJ2-7	NA	NA	TRBV27	TGTGCCAGCAGTACAAGGACAGGTTCCCTCCTAGCGGAGCAGTACTTC	CASSTRTGSLLAEQYF
TRBJ2-7	NA	NA	TRBV19	TGTGCCAGTAGTATAGATCTATTCGGCAACTCCTACGAGCAGTACTTC	CASSIDLFGNSYEQYF
TRBJ2-3	TRBD1	NA	TRBV6-1	TGTGCCAGCAGTCCCGGGACAGATGTCACAGATACGCAGTATTTT	CASSPGTDVTDTQYF
TRBJ2-3	TRBD2	NA	TRBV28	TGTGCCAGCGATCAAGGGGTAGCGGGTGATACGCAGTATTTT	CASDQGVAGDTQYF
TRBJ2-7	NA	NA	TRBV7-3	TGTGCCAGCAGCGACGGACCCGTAAACTACGAGCAGTACTTC	CASSDGPVNYEQYF
TRBJ2-7	TRBD2	NA	TRBV7-2	TGTGCCAGTAATCAGAGGGCTAGCGGTCCCTACGAGCAGTACTTC	CASNQRASGPYEQYF
TRBJ2-7	TRBD2	once	TRBV6-6	TGTGCCAGCAGTTACTCCGAGCGGGAGGGTCCCTACGAGCAGTACTTC	CASSYSEREGPYEQYF
TRBJ2-1	TRBD2	NA	TRBV2	TGTGCCAGCCCTGGGGCTAGCGGGAGTGACGAGCAGTTCTTC	CASPGASGSDEQFF
TRBJ2-7	TRBD2	NA	TRBV5-1	TGCGCCAGCAGCTTGGAGTCTAGCGGCTACGAGCAGTACTTC	CASSLESSGYEQYF
TRBJ2-3	NA	NA	TRBV28	TGTGCCAGCAGTTTATGGTTCAAGACAGATACGCAGTATTTT	CASSLWFKTDTQYF
TRBJ2-7	NA	NA	TRBV11-2	TGTGCCAGCAGCTTAGATTCGGACAGCTCCTACGAGCAGTACTTC	CASSLDSDSSYEQYF
TRBJ1-4	TRBD1	NA	TRBV30	TGTGCCTGGAGTGGAGGGGGCAATGAAAAACTGTTTTTT	CAWSGGGNEKLFF
TRBJ2-2	TRBD2	NA	TRBV28	TGTGCCAGCAGCGCCCAGGCTAGCGGGAGAACCCCTTGGACCGGGGAGCTGTTTTTT	CASSAQASGRTPWTGELFF
TRBJ2-7	NA	NA	TRBV5-1	TGCGCCAGCAGCTTGGTCAGCGAAGTTGCCTACGAGCAGTACTTC	CASSLVSEVAYEQYF
TRBJ2-1	TRBD1	NA	TRBV27	TGTGCCAGCAGTCTACGGGACAGGGGGCTGCGGGTGCAGTTCTTC	CASSLRDRGLRVQFF
TRBJ2-7	TRBD2	NA	TRBV9	TGTGCCAGCAGCCCCGAGGGGACTAGCGACGACTACGAGCAGTACTTC	CASSPEGTSDDYEQYF
TRBJ2-7	NA	NA	TRBV6-6	TGTGCCAGCAGTTACTCGACCCCCTCCTACGAGCAGTACTTC	CASSYSTPSYEQYF
TRBJ2-7	NA	NA	TRBV2	TGTGCCAGCAGTGAGAAGACAGCCTACGAGCAGTACTTC	CASSEKTAYEQYF
TRBJ1-5	NA	NA	TRBV19	TGTGCCAGTAGTATTGAGGAGTTAAGGCCCCAGCATTTT	CASSIEELRPQHF
TRBJ2-2	TRBD2	once	TRBV14	TGTGCCAGCAGCCGAGCGGGAACGAACACCGGGGAGCTGTTTTTT	CASSRAGTNTGELFF
TRBJ1-1	NA	NA	TRBV10-3	TGTGCCATCAGTGAATGGCCGCTGGGGAATACTGAAGCTTTCTTT	CAISEWPLGNTEAFF
TRBJ2-7	NA	NA	TRBV28	TGTGCCAGCAGTTCGACAGTCTACGAGCAGTACTTC	CASSSTVYEQYF
TRBJ1-1	NA	NA	TRBV19	TGTGCCAGTAGCTTTCGGGGGCCTTCTGAAGCTTTCTTT	CASSFRGPSEAFF
TRBJ2-1	TRBD1	NA	TRBV27	TGTGCCAGCATGAGACAGGGGAATGAGCAGTTCTTC	CASMRQGNEQFF
TRBJ2-5	NA	NA	TRBV4-1	TGCGCCAGCAGCCAAGCCCACCGTTCGGGGGAGCAGTACTTC	CASSQAHRSGEQYF
TRBJ1-2	TRBD1	NA	TRBV29-1	TGCAGCGTTGATGACGGATTCGGGACAGGGGTGTATGGCTACACCTTC	CSVDDGFGTGVYGYTF
TRBJ1-4	NA	NA	TRBV28	TGTGCCAGCAGTTTATTGGCCGCCGACTGGGCTAATGAAAAACTGTTTTTT	CASSLLAADWANEKLFF
TRBJ2-7	NA	NA	TRBV27	TGTGCCAGCAGTTTAGGCGCCCCCGGCGAGCAGTACTTC	CASSLGAPGEQYF
TRBJ1-1	NA	once	TRBV19	TGTGCCAGTAATGGGAGGATGAACACTGAAGCTTTCTTT	CASNGRMNTEAFF
TRBJ2-7	NA	NA	TRBV28	TGTGCCAGCAGTTCCCTCAGCACTAGGGCCTACGAGCAGTACTTC	CASSSLSTRAYEQYF
TRBJ2-1	NA	NA	TRBV2	TGTGCCAGCAGTGAAGGGGCTGGGTACAATGAGCAGTTCTTC	CASSEGAGYNEQFF
TRBJ1-4	NA	NA	TRBV2	TGTGCCAGCAGCGGGGCGGATAACAGAGCTAATGAAAAACTGTTTTTT	CASSGADNRANEKLFF
TRBJ1-1	NA	NA	TRBV7-8	TGTGCCAGCAGCATAGGGACATATAACACTGAAGCTTTCTTT	CASSIGTYNTEAFF
TRBJ1-5	NA	once	TRBV27	TGTGCCAGCAGTTTATCGCTTAGGAGGGTTAGCAATCAGCCCCAGCATTTT	CASSLSLRRVSNQPQHF
TRBJ1-5	TRBD1	NA	TRBV28	TGTGCCAGCAGTGTACAGGGGAGCAATCAGCCCCAGCATTTT	CASSVQGSNQPQHF
TRBJ2-7	TRBD2	once	TRBV11-2	TGTGCCAGCAGCGCGGAGGTAGCGGGGTCCTACGAGCAGTACTTC	CASSAEVAGSYEQYF
TRBJ1-1	NA	NA	TRBV4-1	TGCGCCAGCAGCCAAGGGGGAGGCGGGTTTGCGGTTGTAGAAGCTTTCTTT	CASSQGGGGFAVVEAFF